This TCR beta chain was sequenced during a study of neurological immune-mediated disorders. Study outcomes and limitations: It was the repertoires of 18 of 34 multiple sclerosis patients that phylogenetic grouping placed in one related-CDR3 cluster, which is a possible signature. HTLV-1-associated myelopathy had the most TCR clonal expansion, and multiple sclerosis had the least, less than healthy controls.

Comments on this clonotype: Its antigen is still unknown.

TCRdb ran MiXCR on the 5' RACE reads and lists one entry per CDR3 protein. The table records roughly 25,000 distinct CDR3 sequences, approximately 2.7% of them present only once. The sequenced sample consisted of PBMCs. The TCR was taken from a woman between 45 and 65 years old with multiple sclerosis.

The CDR3 DNA follows: TGTGCCTCGAAATCTAGCGGGATGGCAGATACGCAGTATTTT. It is translated as CASKSSGMADTQYF. The genes are TRBV7-9 and TRBJ2-3, with 9 bases lining up with TRBD2. This CDR3 region has 14 residues. CDR1 and CDR2 from the germline V gene are SEHNR and FQNEAQ (reference sequence). The V and J ends lost 11 bases and 4 bases, in that order; junction bases with no gene match: 10. Combining the CDR3 with reference TRBV7-9 and TRBJ2-3 gives the whole variable domain DTGVSQNPRHKITKRGQNVTFRCDPISEHNRLYWYRQTLGQGPEFLTYFQNEAQLEKSRLLSDRFSAERPKGSFSTLEIQRTEQGDSAMYLCASKSSGMADTQYFGPGTRLTVL.